This TCR beta chain was identified in a study of chemoradiotherapy in HPV16-positive cancers. Sequencing used immunoSEQ multiplex PCR; TCRdb keeps in-frame clones, though not all of them. The sample includes tens of thousands of clones, more than 80% of them seen just once. Looked up from germline, CDR1 is SQVTM and CDR2 is ANQGSEA. V was clipped by 4 bases and J by 6 bases; unmatched bases: 5. This CDR3 region has 13 residues. Sequencing was performed on blood, taken from a patient who underwent chemoradiotherapy. The receptor was derived from a human donor with HPV-associated anogenital cancer. This chain connects TRBV29-1 to TRBJ2-7, with 11 bases identical to TRBD1. The CDR3 reads CSVGGQGAAEQYF. The CDR3 DNA is TGCAGCGTTGGTGGACAGGGGGCCGCCGAGCAGTACTTC.